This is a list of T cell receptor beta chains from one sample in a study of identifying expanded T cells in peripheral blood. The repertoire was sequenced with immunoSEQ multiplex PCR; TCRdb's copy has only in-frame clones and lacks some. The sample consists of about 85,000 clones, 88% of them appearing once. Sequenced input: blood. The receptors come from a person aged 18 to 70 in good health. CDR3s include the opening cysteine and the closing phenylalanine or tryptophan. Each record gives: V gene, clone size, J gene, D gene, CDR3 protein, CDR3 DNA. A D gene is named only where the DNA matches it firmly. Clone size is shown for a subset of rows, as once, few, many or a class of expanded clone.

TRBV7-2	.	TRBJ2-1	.	CASSLTAFSYNEQFF	TGTGCCAGCAGCTTAACAGCGTTCTCCTACAATGAGCAGTTCTTC
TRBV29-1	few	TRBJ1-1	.	CSVINQEAFF	TGCAGCGTCATCAACCAGGAAGCTTTCTTT
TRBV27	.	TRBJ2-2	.	CASSFSGVAGELFF	TGTGCCAGCAGTTTTTCGGGGGTCGCCGGGGAGCTGTTTTTT
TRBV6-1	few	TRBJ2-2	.	CASSERGFTGELFF	TGTGCCAGCAGTGAACGAGGGTTCACCGGGGAGCTGTTTTTT
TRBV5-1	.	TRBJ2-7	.	CASSLADPSYEQYF	TGCGCCAGCAGCTTGGCCGACCCGTCCTACGAGCAGTACTTC
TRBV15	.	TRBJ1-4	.	CATTGGSNEKLFF	TGTGCCACGACCGGCGGTAGTAATGAAAAACTGTTTTTT
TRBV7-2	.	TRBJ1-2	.	CASLDGAGTIGYGYTF	TGTGCCAGCTTAGACGGGGCAGGCACCATAGGCTATGGCTACACCTTC
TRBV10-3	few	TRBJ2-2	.	CAIRGTYTGELFF	TGTGCCATCAGGGGGACTTACACCGGGGAGCTGTTTTTT
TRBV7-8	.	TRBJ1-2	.	CASSPQRLPRNYGYTF	TGTGCCAGCAGCCCGCAACGGCTACCACGAAACTATGGCTACACCTTC
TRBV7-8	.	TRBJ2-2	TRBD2	CASSWAGLAGANTGELFF	TGTGCCAGCAGCTGGGCCGGGCTAGCGGGGGCGAACACCGGGGAGCTGTTTTTT
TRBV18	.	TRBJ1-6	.	CASSPPSGAVQNSPLHF	TGTGCCAGCTCACCACCCTCAGGGGCCGTGCAAAATTCACCCCTCCACTTT
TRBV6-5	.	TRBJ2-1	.	CASSYRDSEPQFF	TGTGCCAGCAGTTACCGGGACTCAGAGCCGCAGTTCTTC